This entry lists 15 T cell receptor beta chains sequenced from one sample in a study of blood T cell repertoires in COVID-19. Using immunoSEQ multiplex PCR, the repertoire was profiled, and TCRdb retains in-frame clones only, with some absent. The sample records approximately 400,000 clones, about 87% being singletons. Sequencing was done on a sample of peripheral blood. These TCRs come from a woman in her forties or fifties with COVID-19, enrolled during active disease.

The gene calls are TRBV7-8 and TRBJ1-1; 8 bases match TRBD1. The germline CDR1 and CDR2 sequences are SGHVS and FQNEAQ. J gave up 1 base and V 5 bases, and 6 bases lay outside the gene matches. The CDR3 runs 15 residues. The CDR3 coding sequence is TGTGCCAGCAGCCCCCGGACAGGGCAGAACACTGAAGCTTTCTTT. Protein: CASSPRTGQNTEAFF.

The table lists this clone with a count of one. The chain employs TRBV28 and TRBJ2-5, with 7 bases fitting TRBD2. Losses at the gene ends were 2 bases for V and 1 base for J; bases not matched to a gene: 4. Germline V gives CDR1 MDHEN, CDR2 SYDVKM. The CDR3 runs 15 residues. CDR3 protein: CASSLLGEGQETQYF. CDR3 coding DNA: TGTGCCAGCAGTTTACTCGGGGAGGGCCAAGAGACCCAGTACTTC. Variable domain in full (rest from reference TRBV28 and TRBJ2-5): DVKVTQSSRYLVKRTGEKVFLECVQDMDHENMFWYRQDPGLGLRLIYFSYDVKMKEKGDIPEGYSVSREKKERFSLILESASTNQTSMYLCASSLLGEGQETQYFGPGTRLLVL.

The J gene is TRBJ2-1, the V gene TRBV6-5; 7 bases are shared with TRBD1. CDR3 length: 13 residues. Looked up from germline, CDR1 is MNHEY and CDR2 is SVGAGI. With V trimmed by 6 bases and J by 4 bases, 3 bases remained unmatched. The CDR3 coding sequence is TGTGCCAGCAGCCCGACAGGGTACAATGAGCAGTTCTTC. Its translation: CASSPTGYNEQFF.

The chain joins TRBV4-1 to TRBJ2-3, with TRBD1 matching 8 bases. The ends lost 1 base at V and 2 bases at J; junction bases unmatched: 5. This CDR3 is built from 16 residues. Germline CDR1 and CDR2: MGHRA and YSYEKL. The DNA for the CDR3 is TGCGCCAGCAGCCAAGGGTGGGGACAGGACACAGATACGCAGTATTTT. It encodes CASSQGWGQDTDTQYF.

This clone was counted a few times. The rearrangement links TRBV27 to TRBJ2-3; D is unresolved. The germline gives CDR1 MNHEY, CDR2 SMNVEV (reference sequence). V dropped 8 bases and J dropped 0 bases, with 18 bases sitting between them. The CDR3 consists of 16 residues. CDR3 coding DNA: TGTGCCAGCGCCTACGCGAGGCCCTCTAGCACAGATACGCAGTATTTT. Translated: CASAYARPSSTDTQYF.

The chain recombines TRBV28 with TRBJ1-5, with D unresolved. Per the germline V gene, CDR1 is MDHEN and CDR2 is SYDVKM. CDR3 length: 12 residues. With 3 bases removed from V and 7 bases from J, the gap between germline ends came to 7 bases. The CDR3 spells CASSLALQPQHF. In DNA, the CDR3 is TGTGCCAGCAGTTTGGCCCTGCAGCCCCAGCATTTT.

The chain joins TRBV2 to TRBJ1-2; tentatively, D is TRBD1 (5 bases). Trimming shortened V by 3 bases and J by 5 bases, and 10 bases separated the two germline ends. CDR3 size: 13 residues. Germline CDR1 SNHLY, CDR2 FYNNEI. Here the CDR3 reads CASSDRDRYGYTF. For the CDR3, the DNA is TGTGCCAGCAGTGACAGGGATCGATATGGCTACACCTTC.

This clone was observed a handful of times. The V and J genes are TRBV12-3 or TRBV12-4 and TRBJ1-1; D is perhaps TRBD1 (5 bases). The CDR3 contains 12 residues. Trimming pared 7 bases from V and 8 bases from J, leaving 14 bases between. This chain's CDR3 is CASTRTGTEAFF. The CDR3 coding sequence is TGTGCCAGCACCCGTACAGGTACCGAAGCTTTCTTT.

The chain joins TRBV19 to TRBJ2-7, with TRBD2 matching over 7 bases. Germline CDR1 and CDR2: LNHDA and SQIVND (reference sequence). V was clipped by 4 bases and J by 1 base; unmatched bases: 7. This CDR3 is built from 15 residues. In DNA form, the CDR3 reads TGTGCCAGTAGTACGGGGACTACTTCATCCTACGAGCAGTACTTC. This codes for CASSTGTTSSYEQYF.

In this sample, this clone turned up a few times. This chain links TRBV2 with TRBJ1-4, with a tentative D call TRBD1 (6 bases). The CDR3 spans 15 residues. V gave up 3 bases and J gave up 2 bases, with 10 bases separating them. Germline V lookup: CDR1 SNHLY, CDR2 FYNNEI. CDR3 in amino acids: CASSDAGATNEKLFF. CDR3 DNA sequence: TGTGCCAGCAGTGACGCGGGGGCGACTAATGAAAAACTGTTTTTT.

This chain uses TRBV6-5 with TRBJ1-1; D call uncertain. CDR3 size: 14 residues. V was shortened by 4 bases and J by 6 bases, with 15 bases between the two germline ends. In germline, CDR1 is MNHEY, CDR2 SVGAGI. The CDR3 protein is CASSFPGGWAEAFF. The DNA for the CDR3 is TGTGCCAGCAGTTTCCCGGGTGGCTGGGCTGAAGCTTTCTTT.

This clone was detected only once. This chain links TRBV12-3 or TRBV12-4 with TRBJ1-1; maybe TRBD1 (5 bases). Trimming stripped 7 bases from V and 4 bases from J, with 13 bases between. The CDR3 consists of 13 residues. DNA of the CDR3: TGTGCCAGCACCAGGGAAGTCGGCACTGAAGCTTTCTTT. Protein sequence: CASTREVGTEAFF.

V usage is TRBV30 and J usage is TRBJ1-4; a possible D gene is TRBD1 (6 bases). Trimming stripped 3 bases from V and 5 bases from J, with 7 bases between. CDR3 length: 12 residues. The germline gives CDR1 GTSNPN, CDR2 SVGIG (reference sequence). CDR3 in amino acids: CAWSGQNEKLFF. The DNA of the CDR3 is TGTGCCTGGAGCGGACAGAATGAAAAACTGTTTTTT.

This clone was picked up one time. The V and J genes are TRBV19 and TRBJ1-5; weak D call: TRBD1 (6 bases). The V gene lost 6 bases and the J gene lost 7 bases, with 16 bases spanning the gap. The CDR3 totals 14 residues. Germline V gene lookup returns CDR1 LNHDA and CDR2 SQIVND (reference sequence). The CDR3 here is CASRTHRAIQPQHF. Here the CDR3 DNA reads TGTGCCAGTAGGACTCACAGGGCGATCCAGCCCCAGCATTTT.

The chain uses TRBV5-1 and TRBJ2-3; D unclear. The CDR3 extends over 15 amino acids. The V end lost 5 bases, the J end lost 0 bases, and 13 bases lay between the germline ends. Per the germline V gene, CDR1 is SGHRS and CDR2 is YFSETQ. CDR3 loop: CASSPAVASTDTQYF. CDR3 bases: TGCGCCAGCAGTCCCGCGGTAGCTAGCACAGATACGCAGTATTTT.